This T cell receptor (beta chain) was identified in a study of beta chain features in type 1 diabetes. Study-wide results and caveats: Shortening of TCRB CDR3s, moderate but significant, appeared in all four CD4+ subsets of Type 1 diabetes patients. Naive, central memory and regulatory TCRB repertoires appeared more similar among patients than healthy donors. A possible short-template PCR bias applies equally to patients and controls.

The entirety of the isolated RNA underwent reverse transcription, so expressed TCRB transcripts were sequenced. TCRdb keeps only in-frame clones here, not all; method: immunoSEQ multiplex PCR. The top ten hold 0.015% to 0.02% of the sample, which has about 240,000 clones, approximately 14% seen once. Averaging around 110 mL, one heparinised blood draw was given by each donor. CD45RO/CCR7/CD25/CD127/CD95/CD27 staining was used to isolate CD4+ naive, central memory, regulatory and stem cell-like memory cells by sorting. The CDR3 has 16 amino acids. V lost 5 bases and J lost 5; bases outside the gene matches: 10. CDR1 is MDHEN, CDR2 SYDVKM, per germline. About this clone itself: No antigen is known for it.

The sequenced material came from naive CD4+ T cells from blood. This receptor was obtained from a man aged 30 to 39 with type 1 diabetes. The V call is TRBV28, the J call TRBJ2-3, with 10 bases fitting TRBD1. The CDR3 spells CASSLPGQGMIDTQYF. The DNA of the CDR3 is TGTGCCAGCAGTCTCCCGGGACAGGGGATGATAGATACGCAGTATTTT. Using reference TRBV28 and TRBJ2-3 for the parts outside the CDR3, the full variable domain is DVKVTQSSRYLVKRTGEKVFLECVQDMDHENMFWYRQDPGLGLRLIYFSYDVKMKEKGDIPEGYSVSREKKERFSLILESASTNQTSMYLCASSLPGQGMIDTQYFGPGTRLTVL.